One and the same sample provided the 21 T cell receptor beta chains below, sequenced in a study of graft-versus-host responses after intestinal transplantation. The table came from immunoSEQ multiplex PCR; TCRdb's copy has only in-frame clones and leaves some out. Altogether roughly 980 clones are present, approximately 95% being singletons, with the ten largest covering about 4.1%. Here the sequenced sample was PBMCs, taken 9 days after transplant. Every receptor here comes from a human patient who received an intestinal transplant, so some T cells may come from the graft donor.

For this clone: A junction end diverges from the germline sequence, so it may reflect a read error. The chain is built from TRBV5-7 and TRBJ1-6, with 7 nucleotides matching TRBD1. TRBV5-7 is an open reading frame whose function is uncertain. There are 18 residues in the CDR3. CDR3 DNA sequence: TGTGCCAGCAGCCTTTCGGGACAGCCAAGCTCCTATAATTCACCCCTCCACTTC. It codes for CASSLSGQPSSYNSPLHF.

The chain combines TRBV29-1 with TRBJ2-5; D is possibly TRBD2 (7 bases). V gave up 7 bases and J gave up 4 bases, with 22 bases separating them. The germline V gene has CDR1 SQVTM and CDR2 ANQGSEA. The CDR3 has 15 amino acids. The CDR3, as DNA: TGCAGCGCCCTTGGGAGGGGGGAGGTCTTAGAGACCCAGTACTTC. Protein product: CSALGRGEVLETQYF.

V is TRBV5-3 and J is TRBJ2-5, with D possibly matching TRBD1 (6 bases). TRBV5-3 is marked as an open reading frame, function uncertain. Trimming shortened V by 7 bases and J by 5 bases, and 18 bases separated the two germline ends. The CDR3 consists of 14 residues. The CDR3, as DNA: TGTGCCAGATCGCCACACAGGGACGAGGAGACCCAGTACTTC. Amino acids: CARSPHRDEETQYF.

The chain recombines TRBV5-1 with TRBJ2-2; 12 nucleotides line up with TRBD2. The germline CDR1 and CDR2 sequences are SGHRS and YFSETQ. With V trimmed by 3 bases and J by 8 bases, 11 bases remained unmatched. The CDR3 extends over 17 amino acids. The CDR3 coding sequence is TGCGCCAGCAGCTCGAACCCTCCTAGCGGGAGGGGGGGGGAGCTGTTTTTT. It encodes CASSSNPPSGRGGELFF.

In this sample, this clone turned up once. In DNA, the CDR3 is TGTGCCAGCAGCTTAGTTGTCTCGCCGAACACCGGGGAGCTGTTTTTT. It yields the protein CASSLVVSPNTGELFF. The chain has TRBV7-6 and TRBJ2-2; no definite D call. V lost 1 base to trimming and J lost 0 bases, with 9 bases between them. This CDR3 has 16 amino acids. Germline-derived CDR1 and CDR2 are SGHVS and FNYEAQ.

This chain uses TRBV4-1 with TRBJ2-1; D may be TRBD1 (5 bases). Between the trimmed V and J ends, which lost 1 base and 2 bases, there was a span of 9 bases. This CDR3 is 15 amino acids long. Germline V lookup: CDR1 MGHRA, CDR2 YSYEKL. CDR3 sequence: CASSQVLGAYNEQFF. DNA for the CDR3: TGCGCCAGCAGCCAAGTTCTAGGGGCCTACAATGAGCAGTTCTTC.

This clone showed up just once. The chain has TRBV28 and TRBJ2-1; D possibly matches TRBD1 or TRBD2 (6 bases each). The V gene's germline CDR1 is MDHEN and CDR2 SYDVKM. The CDR3 loop spans 14 amino acids. V lost 5 bases, J lost 10 bases, and 18 bases lay in between. The CDR3 DNA follows: TGTGCCAGCAGTGAACGGGGGCTCATAGGGGAGCAGTTCTTC. Protein product: CASSERGLIGEQFF.

The rearrangement uses TRBV11-2 and TRBJ2-7; a weak D match, TRBD2 (6 bases). Germline V CDR1 and CDR2: SGHAT, FQNNGV. The CDR3 contains 16 residues. With 0 bases removed from V and 3 bases from J, the gap between germline ends came to 15 bases. The CDR3 reads CASSLDLRGRGYEQYF. The CDR3 DNA follows: TGTGCCAGCAGCTTAGACTTACGCGGGCGGGGCTACGAGCAGTACTTC.

The CDR3 sequence is CASSIHRDRDYLNYGYTF. In DNA form, the CDR3 reads TGTGCCAGTAGTATCCACCGGGACAGGGACTACCTTAACTATGGCTACACCTTC. This sequence joins TRBV19 and TRBJ1-2; 9 bases match TRBD1. Germline loops: CDR1 LNHDA, CDR2 SQIVND (reference sequence). Trimming took 3 bases from V and 1 from J; bases not matched to a gene: 12. The CDR3 extends over 18 amino acids.

J is TRBJ2-3 and V is TRBV7-2; D ambiguous. The CDR3 covers 14 residues. Germline loops: CDR1 SGHTA, CDR2 FQGNSA. V was shortened by 1 base and J by 3 bases, with 8 bases between the two germline ends. The CDR3 spells CASSLVGGTDTQYF. The CDR3 coding sequence is TGTGCCAGCAGCTTAGTGGGTGGAACAGATACGCAGTATTTT.

V and J are TRBV7-9 and TRBJ2-3, with D uncertain. Trimming took off 4 bases at V and 0 bases at J, with 14 bases between the two ends. Germline V gives CDR1 SEHNR, CDR2 FQNEAQ (reference sequence). CDR3 length: 16 amino acids. CDR3 region: CASSYTDFLSTDTQYF. The CDR3 DNA reads TGTGCCAGCAGCTACACAGATTTCCTGAGCACAGATACGCAGTATTTT.

The chain recombines TRBV5-1 with TRBJ1-1; D might be TRBD1 (5 bases). V was shortened by 4 bases and J by 1 base, with 11 bases between the two germline ends. The CDR3 extends over 14 amino acids. Germline V lookup: CDR1 SGHRS, CDR2 YFSETQ. CDR3 in DNA: TGCGCCAGCAGCGGGACTCTACGGAACACTGAAGCTTTCTTT. Translating it yields CASSGTLRNTEAFF.

The chain recombines TRBV7-3 with TRBJ2-5; no definite D call. Germline loops: CDR1 SGHTA, CDR2 FQGTGA. V gave up 0 bases and J gave up 5 bases, with 7 bases separating them. CDR3 length equals 13 residues. CDR3 in DNA: TGTGCCAGCAGCTTAACGCTCTCGGAGACCCAGTACTTC. It encodes CASSLTLSETQYF.

This chain joins TRBV6-1 and TRBJ2-3; no definite D call. Germline V gene lookup returns CDR1 MNHNS and CDR2 SASEGT. The CDR3 is made up of 15 amino acids. The V end was cut by 5 bases, the J end by 1 base, with 13 bases between. CDR3 amino acids: CASSLRLSGTDTQYF. For the CDR3, the DNA is TGTGCCAGCAGTCTCCGGTTGTCAGGCACAGATACGCAGTATTTT.

The chain couples TRBV5-5 to TRBJ2-6, with TRBD2 as a possible D gene (5 bases). The CDR3 has 18 residues. V lost 7 bases, J lost 5 bases, and 25 bases lay in between. CDR1 and CDR2 from the germline V gene are SGHKS and YYEKEE (reference sequence). As DNA, the CDR3 is TGTGCCAGCTCCGGGGATGTCTCGCACAAAAGTCGGGCCAACGTCCTGACTTTC. Translation: CASSGDVSHKSRANVLTF.

The chain uses TRBV11-2 and TRBJ1-3; TRBD1 is a possible D gene (5 bases). Trimming removed 3 bases from V and 2 bases from J, with 14 bases in between. CDR3 length equals 16 residues. CDR1 is SGHAT, CDR2 FQNNGV, per germline. The CDR3, as DNA: TGTGCCAGCAGCTTGAGAACAGGCGTCGCTGGAAACACCATATATTTT. It yields the protein CASSLRTGVAGNTIYF.

This chain uses TRBV6-9 with TRBJ1-1; 8 positions agree with TRBD1. Germline V gives CDR1 MNHGY, CDR2 SVAAGI. The CDR3 consists of 13 residues. J gave up 4 bases and V 4 bases, and 2 bases lay outside the gene matches. CDR3 in DNA: TGTGCCAGCAGTTTAACAGGGGGCACTGAAGCTTTCTTT. Its translation is CASSLTGGTEAFF.

The V gene is TRBV6-9, the J gene TRBJ2-5, with D perhaps matching TRBD1 (7 bases). V lost 4 bases and J lost 4, with 13 bases in between. The CDR3 loop spans 14 amino acids. Germline V CDR1 and CDR2: MNHGY, SVAAGI. The DNA of the CDR3 is TGTGCCAGCAGTTCTAACAGGGGAGGAGAGACCCAGTACTTC. Its translation is CASSSNRGGETQYF.

The J gene is TRBJ1-6, the V gene TRBV10-3; D is ambiguous. The CDR3 length is 16 residues. Looked up from germline, CDR1 is ENHRY and CDR2 is SYGVKD. The V gene lost 0 bases and the J gene lost 8 bases, with 14 bases spanning the gap. Here the CDR3 reads CAISESKYRYYSPLHF. In DNA, the CDR3 is TGTGCCATCAGTGAGTCGAAGTACCGGTACTATTCACCCCTCCACTTT.

The V and J genes are TRBV28 and TRBJ1-2; unclear D gene. The CDR3 consists of 11 residues. V was shortened by 5 bases and J by 13 bases, with 14 bases between the two germline ends. Germline CDR1 reads MDHEN; CDR2 reads SYDVKM. CDR3 amino acids: CASSAPGALTF. The CDR3 nucleotides read TGTGCCAGCAGTGCTCCGGGAGCCCTCACCTTC.

The chain recombines TRBV5-1 with TRBJ2-3; 8 bases line up with TRBD2. This CDR3 has 15 residues. Germline CDR1 SGHRS, CDR2 YFSETQ. With 5 bases clipped from V and 6 bases from J, the junction kept 11 bases outside the gene matches. The CDR3 reads CASRGSGTRGDTQYF. As DNA, the CDR3 is TGCGCCAGCAGGGGATCCGGGACTAGAGGGGATACGCAGTATTTT.